These 5 T cell receptor beta chains share one sample of origin, sequenced in a study of response to subunit inactivated influenza vaccine. TCRdb re-analysed the RT-PCR reads in MiXCR, keeping a single row per CDR3 protein. The sample has 560,000 or so distinct CDR3 sequences, about 8% seen once; the top ten hold approximately 12%. The input for sequencing was PBMCs from blood, taken 23 months after vaccination. Receptor source: a man aged 50 to 75 who received an inactivated influenza vaccine.

This sequence joins TRBV20-1 and TRBJ2-5; D unresolved. The CDR3 runs 16 residues. CDR1 is DFQATT and CDR2 is SNEGSKA in the germline V gene (reference sequence). The germline V and J ends were trimmed by 4 bases and 1 base, with 19 bases remaining between them. The CDR3 DNA reads TGCAGTGCTATTCCCCAGGTGGCCTCGGCCCAAGAGACCCAGTACTTC. Protein: CSAIPQVASAQETQYF.

This chain uses TRBV6-1 with TRBJ1-1; 9 nucleotides align to TRBD1. This CDR3 is 16 amino acids long. V trimming: 0 bases; J trimming: 7 bases; junction bases outside the gene matches: 9. The germline gives CDR1 MNHNS, CDR2 SASEGT. As DNA, the CDR3 is TGTGCCAGCAGTGAAGCCCCCCGACAGGGGGTTGGTGAAGCTTTCTTT. As protein: CASSEAPRQGVGEAFF.

This clonotype showed up just a few times. This chain connects TRBV3-1 to TRBJ2-7, with no clear D. Trimming removed 0 bases from V and 1 base from J, with 10 bases in between. Looked up from germline, CDR1 is LGHDT and CDR2 is YNNKEL (reference sequence). There are 15 residues in the CDR3. The chain's CDR3 is CASSQDSRGSYEQYF. The CDR3 DNA reads TGTGCCAGCAGCCAAGATAGTCGAGGTTCCTACGAGCAGTACTTC.

The sample holds a few counts of this clonotype. V is TRBV27 and J is TRBJ1-1, with D perhaps TRBD1 (5 bases). This CDR3 contains 14 residues. Germline CDR1 MNHEY, CDR2 SMNVEV (reference sequence). V lost 2 bases and J lost 4, with 11 bases in between. CDR3 loop: CASSLARVGTEAFF. The CDR3 DNA reads TGTGCCAGCAGTTTAGCCAGGGTAGGCACTGAAGCTTTCTTT.

This clonotype came up a few times. The J gene is TRBJ2-3, the V gene TRBV20-1, with D uncertain. Germline values: CDR1 DFQATT, CDR2 SNEGSKA (reference sequence). The CDR3 consists of 16 residues. Trimming pared 5 bases from V and 6 bases from J, leaving 24 bases between. The CDR3 coding sequence is TGCAGTGCTTCGCCCGGGCTAACCGTTTTTCGGGATACGCAGTATTTT. This translates into CSASPGLTVFRDTQYF.